This T cell receptor (beta chain) was profiled in a study of CD8 T cells in Susac syndrome. The CDR3 contains 15 residues. CDR1 and CDR2 from the germline V gene are LNHDA and SQIVND (reference sequence). Trimming removed 3 bases from V and 2 bases from J, with 11 bases in between. After extraction with the RNeasy kit, roughly 0.45 to 1 ug of the RNA was reverse transcribed using random hexamers. TCRdb used MiXCR to reprocess the immunoSEQ multiplex PCR reads, holding one entry per CDR3 protein. In the table there are about 130,000 distinct CDR3 sequences, over 80% of which are singletons. The TCR originated in a human donor with multiple sclerosis. The chain combines TRBV19 with TRBJ1-5; D unclear. Sequencing was performed on CD8+ T cells from PBMCs. CDR3 protein: CASSMYDSGNQPQHF. The DNA for the CDR3 is TGTGCCAGTAGTATGTATGACTCCGGCAATCAGCCCCAGCATTTT.